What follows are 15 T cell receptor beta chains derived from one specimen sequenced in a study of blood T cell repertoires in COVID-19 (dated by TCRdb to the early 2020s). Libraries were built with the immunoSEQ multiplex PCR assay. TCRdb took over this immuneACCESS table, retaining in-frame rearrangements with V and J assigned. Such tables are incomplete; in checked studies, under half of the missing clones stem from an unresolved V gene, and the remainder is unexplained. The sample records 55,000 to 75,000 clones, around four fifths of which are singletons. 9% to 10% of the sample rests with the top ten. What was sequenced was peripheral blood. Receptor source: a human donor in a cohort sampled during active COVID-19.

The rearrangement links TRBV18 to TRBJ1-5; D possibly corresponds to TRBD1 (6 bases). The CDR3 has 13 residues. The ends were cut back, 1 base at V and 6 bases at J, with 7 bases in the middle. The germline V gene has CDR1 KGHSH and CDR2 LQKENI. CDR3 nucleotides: TGTGCCAGCTCACCACAAGGGGGTCAGCCCCAGCATTTT. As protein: CASSPQGGQPQHF.

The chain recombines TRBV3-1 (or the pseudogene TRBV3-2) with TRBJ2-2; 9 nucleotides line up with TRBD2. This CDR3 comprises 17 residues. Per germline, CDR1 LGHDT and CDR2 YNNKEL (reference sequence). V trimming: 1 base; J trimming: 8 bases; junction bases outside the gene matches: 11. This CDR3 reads CASSQGQAGGPRGELFF. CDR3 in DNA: TGTGCCAGCAGCCAAGGCCAGGCGGGAGGGCCGAGAGGGGAGCTGTTTTTT.

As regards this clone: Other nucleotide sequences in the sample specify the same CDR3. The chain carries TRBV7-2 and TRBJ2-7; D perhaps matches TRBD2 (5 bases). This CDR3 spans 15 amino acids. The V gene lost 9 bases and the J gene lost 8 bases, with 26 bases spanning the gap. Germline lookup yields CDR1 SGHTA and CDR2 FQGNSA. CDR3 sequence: CASSPRGLYAEQQYF. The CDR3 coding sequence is TGTGCCAGTAGCCCCCGGGGTCTGTATGCGGAGCAGCAGTACTTC. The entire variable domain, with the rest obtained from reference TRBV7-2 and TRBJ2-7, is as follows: GAGVSQSPSNKVTEKGKDVELRCDPISGHTALYWYRQSLGQGLEFLIYFQGNSAPDKSGLPSDRFSAERTGGSVSTLTIQRTQQEDSAVYLCASSPRGLYAEQQYFGPGTRLTVT.

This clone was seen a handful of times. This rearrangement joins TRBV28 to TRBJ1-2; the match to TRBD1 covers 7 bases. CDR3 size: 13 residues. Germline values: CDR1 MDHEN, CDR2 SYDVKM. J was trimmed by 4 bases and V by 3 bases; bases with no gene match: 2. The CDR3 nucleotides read TGTGCCAGCAGTTTGACAGGGTCCTATGGCTACACCTTC. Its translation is CASSLTGSYGYTF.

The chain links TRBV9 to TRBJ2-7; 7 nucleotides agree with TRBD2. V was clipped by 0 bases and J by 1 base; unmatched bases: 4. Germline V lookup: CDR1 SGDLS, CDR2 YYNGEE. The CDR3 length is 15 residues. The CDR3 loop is CASSVGLAASYEQYF. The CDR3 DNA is TGTGCCAGCAGCGTAGGACTAGCCGCATCCTACGAGCAGTACTTC. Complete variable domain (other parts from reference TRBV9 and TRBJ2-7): DSGVTQTPKHLITATGQRVTLRCSPRSGDLSVYWYQQSLDQGLQFLIQYYNGEERAKGNILERFSAQQFPDLHSELNLSSLELGDSALYFCASSVGLAASYEQYFGPGTRLTVT.

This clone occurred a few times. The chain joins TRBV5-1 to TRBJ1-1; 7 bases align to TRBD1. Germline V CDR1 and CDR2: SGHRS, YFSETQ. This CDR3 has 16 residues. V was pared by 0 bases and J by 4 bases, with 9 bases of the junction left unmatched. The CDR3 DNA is TGCGCCAGCAGCTTGGGGGACAGTAGGATGTCCACTGAAGCTTTCTTT. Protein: CASSLGDSRMSTEAFF.

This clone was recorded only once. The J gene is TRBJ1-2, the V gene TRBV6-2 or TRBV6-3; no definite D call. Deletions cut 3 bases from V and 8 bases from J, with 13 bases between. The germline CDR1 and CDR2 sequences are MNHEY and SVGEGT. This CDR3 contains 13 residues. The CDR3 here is CASSYGPDAGYTF. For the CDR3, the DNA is TGTGCCAGCAGTTATGGGCCGGATGCGGGCTACACCTTC.

CDR3 region: CASSFARDTDTQYF. The CDR3 nucleotides are TGCGCCAGCAGCTTTGCCAGGGACACAGATACGCAGTATTTT. The rearrangement links TRBV5-1 to TRBJ2-3; maybe TRBD1 (5 bases). From germline, CDR1 is SGHRS and CDR2 YFSETQ. CDR3 length: 14 residues. V was cut by 2 bases and J by 2 bases, with 9 bases left in between.

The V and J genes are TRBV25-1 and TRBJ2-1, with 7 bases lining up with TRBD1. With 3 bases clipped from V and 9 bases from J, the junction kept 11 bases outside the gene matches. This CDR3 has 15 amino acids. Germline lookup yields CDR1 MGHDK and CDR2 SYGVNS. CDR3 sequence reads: CASSDPRAGGTEQFF. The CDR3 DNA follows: TGTGCCAGCAGTGATCCACGCGCAGGGGGTACTGAGCAGTTCTTC.

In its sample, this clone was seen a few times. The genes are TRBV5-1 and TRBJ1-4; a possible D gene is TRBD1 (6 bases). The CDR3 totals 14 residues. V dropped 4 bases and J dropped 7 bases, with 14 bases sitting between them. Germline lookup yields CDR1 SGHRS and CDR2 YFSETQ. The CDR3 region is CASSGTGTLEKLFF. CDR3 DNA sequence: TGCGCCAGCAGCGGGACCGGGACACTTGAAAAACTGTTTTTT.

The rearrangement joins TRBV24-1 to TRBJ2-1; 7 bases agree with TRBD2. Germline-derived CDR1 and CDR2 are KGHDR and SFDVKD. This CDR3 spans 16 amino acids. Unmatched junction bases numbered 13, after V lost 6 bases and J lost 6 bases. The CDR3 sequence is CATSPAGEGLGNEQFF. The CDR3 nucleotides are TGTGCCACCAGTCCGGCGGGAGAGGGGCTAGGCAATGAGCAGTTCTTC.

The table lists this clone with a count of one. CDR3 amino acids: CASSLAGDTGELFF. CDR3 nucleotides: TGTGCCAGCAGCTTAGCGGGAGACACCGGGGAGCTGTTTTTT. This rearrangement joins TRBV7-3 to TRBJ2-2; 7 bases map to TRBD2. J lost 3 bases, V lost 2 bases, and 0 bases had no gene match. From germline, CDR1 is SGHTA and CDR2 FQGTGA. This CDR3 has 14 residues. The complete variable domain, with remaining parts taken from reference TRBV7-3 and TRBJ2-2, reads GAGVSQTPSNKVTEKGKYVELRCDPISGHTALYWYRQSLGQGPEFLIYFQGTGAADDSGLPNDRFFAVRPEGSVSTLKIQRTERGDSAVYLCASSLAGDTGELFFGEGSRLTVL.

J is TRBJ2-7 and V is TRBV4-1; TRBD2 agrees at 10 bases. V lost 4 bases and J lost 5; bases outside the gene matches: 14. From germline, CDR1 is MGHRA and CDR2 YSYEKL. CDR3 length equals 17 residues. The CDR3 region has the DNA TGCGCCAGCAGCCCTCGGCCGGATAGCGGGAGGTGGAACGAGCAGTACTTC. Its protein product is CASSPRPDSGRWNEQYF.

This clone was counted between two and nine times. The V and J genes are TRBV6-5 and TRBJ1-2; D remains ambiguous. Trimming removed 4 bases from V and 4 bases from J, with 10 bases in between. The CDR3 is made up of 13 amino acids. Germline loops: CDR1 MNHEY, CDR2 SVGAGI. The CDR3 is CASSSRGLYGYTF. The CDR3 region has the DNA TGTGCCAGCAGTTCACGAGGCCTCTATGGCTACACCTTC.

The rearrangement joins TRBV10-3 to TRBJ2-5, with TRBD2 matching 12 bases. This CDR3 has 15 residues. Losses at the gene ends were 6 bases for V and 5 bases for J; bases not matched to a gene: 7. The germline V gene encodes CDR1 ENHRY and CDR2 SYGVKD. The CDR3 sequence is CAISPTSGSGETQYF. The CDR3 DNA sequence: TGTGCCATCAGCCCGACTAGCGGGAGTGGGGAGACCCAGTACTTC.